The 21 T cell receptor beta chains in this list originate from one sample, sequenced in a study of human versus mouse CDR3 diversity and MHC coevolution. Profiled with immunoSEQ multiplex PCR; TCRdb holds only in-frame clones, not every one. The sample lists about 83,000 clones; just under 95% were seen once. Sequencing was performed on naive CD4+ T cells from blood. Subset meaning: CD45RO-negative CD62L-positive naive CD4 T cells. These receptors all stem from a person aged 25 to 75 in good health.

This chain links TRBV6-6 with TRBJ1-2, with 7 bases fitting TRBD1. J was trimmed by 6 bases and V by 2 bases; bases with no gene match: 12. Germline V CDR1 and CDR2: MNHNY, SVGAGI (reference sequence). The CDR3 covers 16 residues. In nucleotides, the CDR3 is TGTGCCAGCAGTTACAGCCAGGGGGGCGACCTAGATGGCTACACCTTC. Translating gives CASSYSQGGDLDGYTF.

V and J are TRBV7-9 and TRBJ1-3; no clear D. The CDR3 extends over 14 amino acids. Germline V gene lookup returns CDR1 SEHNR and CDR2 FQNEAQ (reference sequence). The V end lost 0 bases, the J end lost 2 bases, and 5 bases lay between the germline ends. CDR3 sequence reads: CASSLASPGNTIYF. CDR3 in DNA: TGTGCCAGCAGCTTAGCAAGCCCTGGAAACACCATATATTTT.

This chain uses TRBV2 with TRBJ1-5; 8 bases agree with TRBD1. V was clipped by 10 bases and J by 4 bases; unmatched bases: 3. The CDR3 sequence is 12 residues long. The germline CDR1 and CDR2 sequences are SNHLY and FYNNEI. The CDR3 nucleotides read TGTGCCACCGGACAGGGTAATCAGCCCCAGCATTTT. Translation gives CATGQGNQPQHF.

This chain links TRBV4-1 with TRBJ2-7; 8 bases map to TRBD2. CDR1 and CDR2 from the germline V gene are MGHRA and YSYEKL. After removal of 3 bases from V and 4 bases from J, the junction contained 14 bases not matched to a gene. The CDR3 length is 17 residues. The CDR3 DNA follows: TGCGCCAGCAGCCATGGTCCGGCGAGCGGGAGTGGGTACGAGCAGTACTTC. Residues: CASSHGPASGSGYEQYF.

DNA for the CDR3: TGTGCCAGCAGCCGGGGGGGGGCCTACGAGCAGTACTTC. Protein product: CASSRGGAYEQYF. The rearrangement joins TRBV5-5 to TRBJ2-7, with 8 bases lining up with TRBD2. Germline-derived CDR1 and CDR2 are SGHKS and YYEKEE (reference sequence). The CDR3 is 13 residues long. Losses at the gene ends were 4 bases for V and 2 bases for J; bases not matched to a gene: 2.

This CDR3 is CASSSLYGGAATGELFF. In DNA form, the CDR3 reads TGTGCCAGCAGCTCCCTTTACGGGGGGGCCGCCACCGGGGAGCTGTTTTTT. This chain connects TRBV7-3 to TRBJ2-2, with 8 bases that match TRBD2. The germline gives CDR1 SGHTA, CDR2 FQGTGA. Trimming cost V 4 bases and J 4 bases; bases outside gene matches: 11. The CDR3 consists of 17 residues.

This clone was counted once. V gene TRBV7-9 combines with J gene TRBJ2-1, with D perhaps matching TRBD2 (6 bases). The CDR3 runs 18 residues. Between the trimmed V and J ends, which lost 1 base and 0 bases, there was a span of 16 bases. Germline values: CDR1 SEHNR, CDR2 FQNEAQ (reference sequence). The CDR3 is CASSLDFFAGSSYNEQFF. DNA for the CDR3: TGTGCCAGCAGCTTAGATTTTTTCGCCGGGAGCTCCTACAATGAGCAGTTCTTC.

The genes are TRBV11-2 and TRBJ2-2; the match to TRBD1 covers 8 bases. Trimming removed 7 bases from V and 6 bases from J; junction bases left unmatched: 7. The germline V gene encodes CDR1 SGHAT and CDR2 FQNNGV. The CDR3 contains 14 residues. DNA of the CDR3: TGTGCCAGCACTGTAGACAGGGGCGCCGGGGAGCTGTTTTTT. Translating gives CASTVDRGAGELFF. Full variable domain (missing parts from reference TRBV11-2 and TRBJ2-2): EAGVAQSPRYKIIEKRQSVAFWCNPISGHATLYWYQQILGQGPKLLIQFQNNGVVDDSQLPKDRFSAERLKGVDSTLKIQPAKLEDSAVYLCASTVDRGAGELFFGEGSRLTVL.

V gene TRBV6-1 combines with J gene TRBJ1-5; 10 nucleotides line up with TRBD1. Germline CDR1 and CDR2: MNHNS and SASEGT. The CDR3 covers 18 residues. V shed 4 bases and J 5 bases; nucleotides not matched to a gene: 14. The CDR3, as DNA: TGTGCCAGCAGTGCCCGGGACAGGGGAAGTTCCCTCGATCAGCCCCAGCATTTT. Translated: CASSARDRGSSLDQPQHF.

The V gene is TRBV30, the J gene TRBJ1-2, with unresolved D. Trimming took off 2 bases at V and 8 bases at J, with 12 bases between the two ends. This CDR3 contains 12 residues. In germline, CDR1 is GTSNPN, CDR2 SVGIG (reference sequence). CDR3 region: CAWSFGVGGYTF. As DNA, the CDR3 is TGTGCCTGGAGTTTCGGGGTCGGGGGCTACACCTTC.

This sequence joins TRBV6-6 and TRBJ1-4; 9 bases match TRBD1. CDR3 length: 15 amino acids. The V gene's germline CDR1 is MNHNY and CDR2 SVGAGI (reference sequence). The J segment lost 6 bases and the V segment lost 6 bases, leaving 8 bases of the junction unmatched. CDR3 DNA: TGTGCCAGCAGGCTAAAGGGACAGGGTGATGAAAAACTGTTTTTT. It translates to CASRLKGQGDEKLFF.

The genes are TRBV18 and TRBJ2-3; possibly TRBD1 for D (5 bases). Trimming pared 2 bases from V and 6 bases from J, leaving 12 bases between. The CDR3 extends over 14 amino acids. Per germline, CDR1 KGHSH and CDR2 LQKENI. The CDR3 DNA sequence: TGTGCCAGCTCACCAGGGAACAGGATTGATACGCAGTATTTT. Translated, it gives CASSPGNRIDTQYF.

The chain couples TRBV6-5 to TRBJ1-2, with D possibly matching TRBD1 (5 bases). V was clipped by 5 bases and J by 8 bases, with 15 bases between them. The CDR3 spans 13 residues. CDR1 is MNHEY and CDR2 is SVGAGI in the germline V gene. CDR3 sequence (DNA): TGTGCCAGCAGTGAAGCGGGGGTGGGAGGCTACACCTTC. Its translation: CASSEAGVGGYTF.

The rearrangement uses TRBV5-4 and TRBJ1-4, with TRBD1 matching 9 bases. There are 15 residues in the CDR3. CDR1 is SGHNT and CDR2 is YYREEE in the germline V gene (reference sequence). Trimming at V came to 0 bases and at J to 7 bases, leaving 4 bases not matched to a gene. The CDR3 here is CASSLGQGVGEKLFF. The CDR3 DNA reads TGTGCCAGCAGCTTGGGACAGGGGGTCGGTGAAAAACTGTTTTTT.

This chain joins TRBV28 and TRBJ2-1; TRBD2 matches 11 bases. Trimming removed 8 bases from V and 7 bases from J; junction bases left unmatched: 7. Germline CDR1 is MDHEN and CDR2 is SYDVKM. The CDR3 spans 14 residues. CDR3 bases: TGTGCCAGCGTGGGGGGGACTAGCGGAAATGAGCAGTTCTTC. It specifies CASVGGTSGNEQFF.

The CDR3 sequence is CASSPLDRDGYTF. As DNA, the CDR3 is TGCGCCAGCAGCCCCCTCGACAGGGATGGCTACACCTTC. The genes are TRBV4-1 and TRBJ1-2; TRBD1 matches 7 bases. CDR1 MGHRA and CDR2 YSYEKL come from the germline V gene. The CDR3 consists of 13 residues. Trimming at V came to 4 bases and at J to 6 bases, leaving 5 bases not matched to a gene.

V and J are TRBV7-8 and TRBJ2-1, with 13 bases matching TRBD2. After removal of 4 bases from V and 8 bases from J, the junction contained 8 bases not matched to a gene. CDR1 is SGHVS and CDR2 is FQNEAQ in the germline V gene. The length of the CDR3 is 16 residues. The CDR3 is CASSYGTSGITHEQFF. In DNA form, the CDR3 reads TGTGCCAGCAGCTACGGGACTAGCGGGATTACGCATGAGCAGTTCTTC.

This chain links TRBV27 with TRBJ2-2, with 8 bases lining up with TRBD1. Germline V gene data show CDR1 as MNHEY and CDR2 as SMNVEV (reference sequence). The CDR3 runs 16 residues. V trimming: 6 bases; J trimming: 2 bases; junction bases outside the gene matches: 8. The CDR3 coding sequence is TGTGCCAGCAGGACCACCGGGACAGGCAACACCGGGGAGCTGTTTTTT. Translating it yields CASRTTGTGNTGELFF.

The J gene is TRBJ2-1, the V gene TRBV5-5, with TRBD2 matching 13 bases. The CDR3 has 15 residues. Germline CDR1 is SGHKS and CDR2 is YYEKEE (reference sequence). Trimming at V came to 3 bases and at J to 8 bases, leaving 5 bases not matched to a gene. This chain's CDR3 is CASSSRTSGSYEQFF. The CDR3, as DNA: TGTGCCAGCAGCTCCCGGACTAGCGGGAGCTATGAGCAGTTCTTC.

The chain joins TRBV20-1 to TRBJ2-1, with 8 bases matching TRBD2. Trimming took 4 bases from V and 9 from J; bases not matched to a gene: 2. The CDR3 totals 11 residues. Germline values: CDR1 DFQATT, CDR2 SNEGSKA (reference sequence). CDR3 sequence reads: CSAKGLGEQFF. CDR3 coding DNA: TGCAGTGCTAAGGGACTAGGTGAGCAGTTCTTC.

The chain joins TRBV19 to TRBJ2-2; 12 bases agree with TRBD2. Germline loops: CDR1 LNHDA, CDR2 SQIVND (reference sequence). The CDR3 is 14 residues long. V shed 6 bases and J 6 bases; nucleotides not matched to a gene: 2. The CDR3 DNA reads as TGTGCCAGTAGACTAGCGGGAGGAGCCGGGGAGCTGTTTTTT. It specifies CASRLAGGAGELFF. Full variable domain (missing parts from reference TRBV19 and TRBJ2-2): DGGITQSPKYLFRKEGQNVTLSCEQNLNHDAMYWYRQDPGQGLRLIYYSQIVNDFQKGDIAEGYSVSREKKESFPLTVTSAQKNPTAFYLCASRLAGGAGELFFGEGSRLTVL.